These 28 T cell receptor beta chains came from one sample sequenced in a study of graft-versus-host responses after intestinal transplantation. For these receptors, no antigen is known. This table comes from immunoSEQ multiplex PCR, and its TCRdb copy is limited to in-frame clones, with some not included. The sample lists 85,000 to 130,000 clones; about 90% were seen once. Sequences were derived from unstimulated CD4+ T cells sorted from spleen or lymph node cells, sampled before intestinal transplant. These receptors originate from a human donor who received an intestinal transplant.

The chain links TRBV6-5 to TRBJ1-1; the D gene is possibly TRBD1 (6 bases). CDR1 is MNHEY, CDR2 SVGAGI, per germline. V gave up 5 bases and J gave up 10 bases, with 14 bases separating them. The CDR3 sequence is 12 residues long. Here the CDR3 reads CASSLSGGRAFF. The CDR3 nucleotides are TGTGCCAGCAGTCTGAGCGGGGGCAGAGCTTTCTTT.

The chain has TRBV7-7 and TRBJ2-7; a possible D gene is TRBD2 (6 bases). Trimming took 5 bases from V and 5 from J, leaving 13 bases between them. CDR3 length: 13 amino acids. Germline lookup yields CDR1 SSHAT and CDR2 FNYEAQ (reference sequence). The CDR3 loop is CASSRAEGDEQYF. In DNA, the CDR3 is TGTGCCAGCAGCCGGGCGGAGGGCGACGAGCAGTACTTC.

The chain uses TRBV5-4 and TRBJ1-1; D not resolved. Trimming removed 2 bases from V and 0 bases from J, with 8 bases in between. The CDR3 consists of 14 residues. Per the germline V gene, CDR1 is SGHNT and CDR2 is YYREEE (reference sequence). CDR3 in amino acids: CASSLTALNTEAFF. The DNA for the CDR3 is TGTGCCAGCAGCTTAACAGCCTTGAACACTGAAGCTTTCTTT.

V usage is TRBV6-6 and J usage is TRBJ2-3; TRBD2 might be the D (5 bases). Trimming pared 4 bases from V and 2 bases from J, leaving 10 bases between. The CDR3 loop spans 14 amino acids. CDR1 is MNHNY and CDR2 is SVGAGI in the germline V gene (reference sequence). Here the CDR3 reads CASSSEGYTDTQYF. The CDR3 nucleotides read TGTGCCAGCAGTTCTGAGGGATACACAGATACGCAGTATTTT.

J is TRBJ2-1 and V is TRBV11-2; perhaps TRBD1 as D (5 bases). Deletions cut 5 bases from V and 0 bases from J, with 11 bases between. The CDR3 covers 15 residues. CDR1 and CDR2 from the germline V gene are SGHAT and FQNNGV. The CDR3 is CASSPGLHSYNEQFF. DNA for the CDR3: TGTGCCAGCAGCCCAGGGCTACACTCCTACAATGAGCAGTTCTTC.

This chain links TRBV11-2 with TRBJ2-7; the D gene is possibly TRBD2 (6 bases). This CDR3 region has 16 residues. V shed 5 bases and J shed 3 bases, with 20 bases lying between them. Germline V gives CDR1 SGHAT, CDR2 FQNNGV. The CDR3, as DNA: TGTGCCAGCAGCCCCGGGGTGGAGGGGAAGGGCTACGAGCAGTACTTC. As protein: CASSPGVEGKGYEQYF.

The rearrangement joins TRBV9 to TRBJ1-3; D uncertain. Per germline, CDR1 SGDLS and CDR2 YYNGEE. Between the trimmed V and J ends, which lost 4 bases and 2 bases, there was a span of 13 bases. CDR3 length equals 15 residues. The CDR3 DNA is TGTGCCAGCAGCCCCAGAGCTGTTGCTGGAAACACCATATATTTT. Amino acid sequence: CASSPRAVAGNTIYF.

The CDR3 sequence: CSASLGDTQYF. In nucleotides, the CDR3 is TGCAGTGCTAGCCTGGGAGATACGCAGTATTTT. J is TRBJ2-3 and V is TRBV20-1; no firm D call. The germline CDR1 and CDR2 sequences are DFQATT and SNEGSKA (reference sequence). The CDR3 is 11 amino acids. With 3 bases removed from V and 5 bases from J, the gap between germline ends came to 6 bases.

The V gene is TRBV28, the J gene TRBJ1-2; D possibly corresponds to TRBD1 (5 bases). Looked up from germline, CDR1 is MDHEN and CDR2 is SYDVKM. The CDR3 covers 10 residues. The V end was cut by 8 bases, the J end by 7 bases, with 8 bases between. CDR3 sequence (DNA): TGTGCCAGCCTGCAGGGTGGCTACACCTTC. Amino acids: CASLQGGYTF.

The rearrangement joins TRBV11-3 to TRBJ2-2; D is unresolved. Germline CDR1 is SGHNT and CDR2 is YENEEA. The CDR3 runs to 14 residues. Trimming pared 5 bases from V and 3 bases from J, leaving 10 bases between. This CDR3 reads CASSPRWDTGELFF. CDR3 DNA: TGTGCCAGCAGCCCCCGATGGGACACCGGGGAGCTGTTTTTT.

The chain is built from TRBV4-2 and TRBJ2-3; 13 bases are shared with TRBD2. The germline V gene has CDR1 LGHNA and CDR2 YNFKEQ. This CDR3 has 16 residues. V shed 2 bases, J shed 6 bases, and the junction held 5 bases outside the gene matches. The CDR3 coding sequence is TGTGCCAGCAGCCAACCAACTAGCGGGGGGGCCGATACGCAGTATTTT. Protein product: CASSQPTSGGADTQYF.

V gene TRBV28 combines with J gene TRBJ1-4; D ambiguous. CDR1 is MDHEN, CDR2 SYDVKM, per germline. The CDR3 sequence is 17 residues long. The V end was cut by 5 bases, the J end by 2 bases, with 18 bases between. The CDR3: CASSPYGVGVTNEKLFF. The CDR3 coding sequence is TGTGCCAGCAGTCCCTACGGGGTTGGGGTTACTAATGAAAAACTGTTTTTT.

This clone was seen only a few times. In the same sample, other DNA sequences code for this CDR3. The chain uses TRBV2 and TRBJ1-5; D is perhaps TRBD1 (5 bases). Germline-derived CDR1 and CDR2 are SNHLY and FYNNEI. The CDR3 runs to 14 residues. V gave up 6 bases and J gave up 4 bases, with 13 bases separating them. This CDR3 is CASRGGLSNQPQHF. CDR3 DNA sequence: TGTGCCAGCAGGGGGGGGTTGAGTAATCAGCCCCAGCATTTT.

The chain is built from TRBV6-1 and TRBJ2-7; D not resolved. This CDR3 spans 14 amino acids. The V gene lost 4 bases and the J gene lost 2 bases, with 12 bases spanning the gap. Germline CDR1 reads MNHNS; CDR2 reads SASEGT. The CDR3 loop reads CASSVNRRTYEQYF. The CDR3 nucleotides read TGTGCCAGCAGTGTTAATCGCAGGACCTACGAGCAGTACTTC.

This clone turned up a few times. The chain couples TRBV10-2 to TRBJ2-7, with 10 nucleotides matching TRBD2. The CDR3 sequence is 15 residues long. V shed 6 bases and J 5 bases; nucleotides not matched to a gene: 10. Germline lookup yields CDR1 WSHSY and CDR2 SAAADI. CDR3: CASSAPGTSVHEQYF. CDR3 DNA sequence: TGCGCCAGCAGCGCCCCCGGGACTAGCGTCCACGAGCAGTACTTC.

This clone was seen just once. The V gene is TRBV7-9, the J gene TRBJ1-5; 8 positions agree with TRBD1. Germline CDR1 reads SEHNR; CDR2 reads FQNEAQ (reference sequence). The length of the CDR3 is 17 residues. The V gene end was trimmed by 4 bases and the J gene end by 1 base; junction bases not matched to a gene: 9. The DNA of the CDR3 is TGTGCCAGCAGCTCCCCTCAGGGGGCGGGGAGCAATCAGCCCCAGCATTTT. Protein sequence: CASSSPQGAGSNQPQHF.

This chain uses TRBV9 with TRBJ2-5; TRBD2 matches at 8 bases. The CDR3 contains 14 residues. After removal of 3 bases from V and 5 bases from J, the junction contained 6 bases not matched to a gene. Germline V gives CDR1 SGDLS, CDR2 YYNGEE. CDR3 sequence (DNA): TGTGCCAGCAGCGCGGGGACTAGTGGGGAGACCCAGTACTTC. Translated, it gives CASSAGTSGETQYF.

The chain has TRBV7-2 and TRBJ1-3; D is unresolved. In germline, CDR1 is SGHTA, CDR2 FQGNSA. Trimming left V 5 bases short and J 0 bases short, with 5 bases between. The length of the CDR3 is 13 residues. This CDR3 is CASSLSSGNTIYF. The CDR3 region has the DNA TGTGCCAGCAGCCTCTCCTCTGGAAACACCATATATTTT.

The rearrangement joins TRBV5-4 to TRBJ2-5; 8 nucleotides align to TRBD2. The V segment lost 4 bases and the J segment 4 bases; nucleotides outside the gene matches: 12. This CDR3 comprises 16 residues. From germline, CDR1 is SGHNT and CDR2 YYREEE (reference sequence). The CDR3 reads CASSPSAGGGVETQYF. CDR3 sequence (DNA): TGTGCCAGCAGCCCCAGTGCGGGGGGAGGAGTAGAGACCCAGTACTTC. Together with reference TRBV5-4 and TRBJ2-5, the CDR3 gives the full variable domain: ETGVTQSPTHLIKTRGQQVTLRCSSQSGHNTVSWYQQALGQGPQFIFQYYREEENGRGNFPPRFSGLQFPNYSSELNVNALELDDSALYLCASSPSAGGGVETQYFGPGTRLLVL.

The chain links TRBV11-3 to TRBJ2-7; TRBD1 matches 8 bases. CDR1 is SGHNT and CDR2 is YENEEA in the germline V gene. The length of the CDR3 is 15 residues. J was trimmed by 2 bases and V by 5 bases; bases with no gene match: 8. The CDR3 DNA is TGTGCCAGCAGCCCATCCTCGGACAGGGCCTACGAGCAGTACTTC. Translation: CASSPSSDRAYEQYF.

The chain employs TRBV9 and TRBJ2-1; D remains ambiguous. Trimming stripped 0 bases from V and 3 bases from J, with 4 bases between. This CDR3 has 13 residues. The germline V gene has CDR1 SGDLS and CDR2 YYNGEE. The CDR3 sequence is CASSVEFYNEQFF. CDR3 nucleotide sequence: TGTGCCAGCAGCGTAGAATTCTACAATGAGCAGTTCTTC.

This CDR3 is CAAPTGSQNTEAFF. The DNA of the CDR3 is TGTGCCGCTCCTACAGGGTCCCAGAACACTGAAGCTTTCTTT. The chain recombines TRBV6-1 with TRBJ1-1; D possibly corresponds to TRBD1 (6 bases). The CDR3 consists of 14 residues. V lost 11 bases, J lost 1 base, and 17 bases lay in between. The germline V gene encodes CDR1 MNHNS and CDR2 SASEGT.

CDR3 DNA sequence: TGTGCCAGTAGTGTACTAGGAGCGGGTGAGCAGTTCTTC. This encodes CASSVLGAGEQFF. The chain carries TRBV19 and TRBJ2-1; TRBD2 might be the D (6 bases). The CDR3 spans 13 residues. CDR1 and CDR2 (germline): LNHDA, SQIVND (reference sequence). Trimming left V 5 bases short and J 9 bases short, with 14 bases between.

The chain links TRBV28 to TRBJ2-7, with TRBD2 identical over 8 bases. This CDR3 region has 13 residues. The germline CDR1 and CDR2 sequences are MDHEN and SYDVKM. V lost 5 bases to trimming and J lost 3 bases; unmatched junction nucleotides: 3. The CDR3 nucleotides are TGTGCCAGCAGTCCCACTAGCGGCTACGAGCAGTACTTC. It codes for CASSPTSGYEQYF.

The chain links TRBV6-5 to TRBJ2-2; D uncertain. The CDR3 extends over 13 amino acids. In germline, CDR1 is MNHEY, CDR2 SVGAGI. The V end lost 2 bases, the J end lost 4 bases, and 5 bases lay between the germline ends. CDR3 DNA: TGTGCCAGCAGTTACCTAACCACCGGGGAGCTGTTTTTT. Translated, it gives CASSYLTTGELFF.

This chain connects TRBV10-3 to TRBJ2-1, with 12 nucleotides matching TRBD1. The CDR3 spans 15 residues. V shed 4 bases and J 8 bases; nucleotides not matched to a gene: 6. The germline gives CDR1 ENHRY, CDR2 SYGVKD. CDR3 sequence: CAISGGTGGVDEQFF. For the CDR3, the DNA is TGTGCCATCAGTGGCGGGACAGGGGGCGTCGATGAGCAGTTCTTC.

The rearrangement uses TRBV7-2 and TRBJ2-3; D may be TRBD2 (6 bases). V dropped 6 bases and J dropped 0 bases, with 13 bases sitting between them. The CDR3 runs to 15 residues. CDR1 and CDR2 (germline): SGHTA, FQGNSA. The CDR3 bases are TGTGCCAGCAGAGATAGCGGATTTAGCACAGATACGCAGTATTTT. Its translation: CASRDSGFSTDTQYF.

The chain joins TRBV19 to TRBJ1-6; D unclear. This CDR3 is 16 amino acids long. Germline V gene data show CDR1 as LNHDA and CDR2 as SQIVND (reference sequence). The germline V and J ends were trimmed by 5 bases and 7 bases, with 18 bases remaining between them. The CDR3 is CASSAQAVHSNSPLHF. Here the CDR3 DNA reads TGTGCCAGTAGTGCCCAGGCAGTACACTCCAATTCACCCCTCCACTTT.